Below, 21 T cell receptor beta chains from the same sample are listed, as sequenced in a study of somatic mutations in cytotoxic T cells in rheumatoid arthritis (dated by TCRdb to the late 2010s). Library method: the immunoSEQ multiplex PCR assay. TCRdb stores this immuneACCESS table with in-frame sequences only. Part of the clones is absent; in the studies checked, under half of the shortfall reflects unresolved V genes, and no reason is known for the rest. This sample comprises about 26,000 clones, 82% of them detected only once. The ten largest clones add up to approximately 5.3% of the sample. Source material: CD8+ T cells sorted from blood. The receptor source for this set is a man aged 45-65 years in good health.

The V gene is TRBV11-2, the J gene TRBJ2-7; 9 bases line up with TRBD2. The germline gives CDR1 SGHAT, CDR2 FQNNGV. The CDR3 extends over 15 amino acids. V trimming: 1 base; J trimming: 5 bases; junction bases outside the gene matches: 6. Here the CDR3 DNA reads TGTGCCAGCAGCTTAGGCGGGAGGGCCTTGGACGAGCAGTACTTC. Amino acids: CASSLGGRALDEQYF.

This chain joins TRBV7-9 and TRBJ1-3; 7 positions agree with TRBD1. Germline trimming cut 0 bases from V and 2 bases from J; bases unmatched to any gene: 4. Germline CDR1 is SEHNR and CDR2 is FQNEAQ (reference sequence). The CDR3 spans 16 residues. DNA for the CDR3: TGTGCCAGCAGCTTAGCGGTAGACAGGGCTGGAAACACCATATATTTT. It codes for CASSLAVDRAGNTIYF. Using reference TRBV7-9 and TRBJ1-3 for the parts outside the CDR3, the full variable domain is DTGVSQNPRHKITKRGQNVTFRCDPISEHNRLYWYRQTLGQGPEFLTYFQNEAQLEKSRLLSDRFSAERPKGSFSTLEIQRTEQGDSAMYLCASSLAVDRAGNTIYFGEGSWLTVV.

The chain uses TRBV29-1 and TRBJ2-7; 9 bases align to TRBD1. CDR1 and CDR2 (germline): SQVTM, ANQGSEA. The CDR3 spans 15 residues. The J segment lost 2 bases and the V segment lost 3 bases, leaving 8 bases of the junction unmatched. The CDR3 is CSVEEIGQGTYEQYF. CDR3 DNA sequence: TGCAGCGTTGAGGAAATTGGACAGGGGACCTACGAGCAGTACTTC.

The chain links TRBV7-9 to TRBJ2-7, with no clear D. Germline V lookup: CDR1 SEHNR, CDR2 FQNEAQ (reference sequence). V was clipped by 5 bases and J by 3 bases, with 17 bases between them. The CDR3 has 15 amino acids. As DNA, the CDR3 is TGTGCCAGCAGCGACTCGGCGACGGAGAACTACGAGCAGTACTTC. As protein: CASSDSATENYEQYF.

This rearrangement joins TRBV11-3 to TRBJ2-3; a possible D gene is TRBD2 (7 bases). The CDR3 contains 16 residues. Germline CDR1 reads SGHNT; CDR2 reads YENEEA. With 3 bases removed from V and 2 bases from J, the gap between germline ends came to 15 bases. The CDR3 DNA is TGTGCCAGCAGCTTTCGACTAGCAGGGGTCACAGATACGCAGTATTTT. Its protein is CASSFRLAGVTDTQYF.

This clone has a handful of counts. The chain joins TRBV4-2 to TRBJ2-6; no firm D call. This CDR3 has 16 amino acids. Germline V gives CDR1 LGHNA, CDR2 YNFKEQ. Trimming pared 0 bases from V and 4 bases from J, leaving 10 bases between. This CDR3 reads CASSQEWSSGANVLTF. The CDR3 DNA is TGTGCCAGCAGCCAAGAGTGGTCTTCGGGGGCCAACGTCCTGACTTTC.

This chain links TRBV6-6 with TRBJ2-3; D gene uncertain. Trimming stripped 1 base from V and 2 bases from J, with 7 bases between. CDR1 is MNHNY, CDR2 SVGAGI, per germline (reference sequence). The CDR3 extends over 14 amino acids. DNA of the CDR3: TGTGCCAGCAGTTACTTGATAAACACAGATACGCAGTATTTT. It encodes CASSYLINTDTQYF.

The chain recombines TRBV9 with TRBJ2-6, with a possible D match to TRBD2 (6 bases). CDR1 SGDLS and CDR2 YYNGEE come from the germline V gene. Deletions cut 7 bases from V and 0 bases from J, with 11 bases between. The CDR3 totals 15 residues. Here the CDR3 reads CASGGWLSGANVLTF. CDR3 nucleotide sequence: TGTGCCAGCGGGGGGTGGCTCTCTGGGGCCAACGTCCTGACTTTC.

The V call is TRBV11-3, the J call TRBJ2-3, with a tentative D call TRBD2 (6 bases). The CDR3 covers 14 residues. Germline CDR1 and CDR2: SGHNT and YENEEA. Trimming pared 5 bases from V and 6 bases from J, leaving 15 bases between. Here the CDR3 reads CASSLGPGVDTQYF. The DNA for the CDR3 is TGTGCCAGCAGCCTCGGACCGGGGGTGGATACGCAGTATTTT.

The J gene is TRBJ2-1, the V gene TRBV6-5; 11 nucleotides match TRBD2. The CDR3 is 15 amino acids. J lost 6 bases, V lost 6 bases, and 7 bases had no gene match. Germline V CDR1 and CDR2: MNHEY, SVGAGI. The CDR3 nucleotides read TGTGCCAGCAGCCCTAGCGGGAGGCCTAGCAATGAGCAGTTCTTC. Translating it yields CASSPSGRPSNEQFF.

This chain uses TRBV5-6 with TRBJ2-7; 8 bases agree with TRBD1. Unmatched junction bases numbered 4, after V lost 2 bases and J lost 6 bases. Germline values: CDR1 SGHDT, CDR2 YYEEEE. The CDR3 is 13 amino acids. In nucleotides, the CDR3 is TGTGCCAGCAGCTTACGACAGGGGCCCGAGCAGTACTTC. Translated: CASSLRQGPEQYF.

This chain connects TRBV11-3 to TRBJ1-3; D gene unclear. The V and J ends lost 1 base and 3 bases respectively, with 4 bases between them. The CDR3 has 13 residues. The V gene's germline CDR1 is SGHNT and CDR2 YENEEA. The chain's CDR3 is CASSLGVGNTIYF. The CDR3, as DNA: TGTGCCAGCAGCTTAGGCGTTGGAAACACCATATATTTT.

The chain is built from TRBV5-6 and TRBJ2-1; TRBD2 matches 8 bases. The CDR3 has 16 amino acids. V gave up 5 bases and J gave up 2 bases; unmatched junction bases: 9. Germline values: CDR1 SGHDT, CDR2 YYEEEE. CDR3 sequence (DNA): TGTGCCAGCAGTACCATAGCGGGACAACCCTACAATGAGCAGTTCTTC. Its protein product is CASSTIAGQPYNEQFF.

The chain uses TRBV13 and TRBJ2-3, with D unresolved. Deletions cut 4 bases from V and 6 bases from J, with 14 bases between. In germline, CDR1 is PRHDT, CDR2 FYEKMQ (reference sequence). This CDR3 spans 14 amino acids. CDR3 in amino acids: CASSSRALQDTQYF. In nucleotides, the CDR3 is TGTGCCAGCAGCTCTAGGGCCCTCCAGGATACGCAGTATTTT.

This clone was detected only once. V and J are TRBV7-8 and TRBJ1-1; 10 positions match TRBD1. J was trimmed by 5 bases and V by 5 bases; bases with no gene match: 8. The CDR3 extends over 15 amino acids. CDR1 is SGHVS, CDR2 FQNEAQ, per germline. The CDR3 region is CASSARQGAKTEAFF. The CDR3 DNA follows: TGTGCCAGCAGCGCGCGACAGGGGGCAAAAACTGAAGCTTTCTTT.

CDR3 nucleotides: TGTGCCAGCAGCCATCGACAGGGAATGAACACTGAAGCTTTCTTT. This translates into CASSHRQGMNTEAFF. The chain links TRBV7-9 to TRBJ1-1; 7 nucleotides agree with TRBD1. There are 15 residues in the CDR3. V dropped 5 bases and J dropped 0; count of bases not matched to a gene: 6. Germline CDR1 SEHNR, CDR2 FQNEAQ (reference sequence).

The chain couples TRBV2 to TRBJ1-2; 7 bases are shared with TRBD1. The CDR3 is 12 residues long. V shed 7 bases, J shed 4 bases, and the junction held 3 bases outside the gene matches. Germline V gene sequence: CDR1 SNHLY, CDR2 FYNNEI. CDR3 protein: CASKGTAYGYTF. CDR3 DNA sequence: TGTGCCAGCAAAGGGACAGCCTATGGCTACACCTTC. Drawing the rest from reference TRBV2 and TRBJ1-2, the complete variable domain is EPEVTQTPSHQVTQMGQEVILRCVPISNHLYFYWYRQILGQKVEFLVSFYNNEISEKSEIFDDQFSVERPDGSNFTLKIRSTKLEDSAMYFCASKGTAYGYTFGSGTRLTVV.

The CDR3 loop reads CASSQDPSGTLSNNEQFF. CDR3 coding DNA: TGCGCCAGCAGCCAAGACCCTAGCGGAACCCTTTCTAACAATGAGCAGTTCTTC. This chain joins TRBV4-1 and TRBJ2-1, with 7 bases that match TRBD2. The CDR3 contains 18 residues. In germline, CDR1 is MGHRA, CDR2 YSYEKL. V lost 0 bases and J lost 5; bases outside the gene matches: 13.

The V and J genes are TRBV6-1 and TRBJ2-7; a weak D match, TRBD2 (6 bases). The CDR3 has 15 amino acids. Looked up from germline, CDR1 is MNHNS and CDR2 is SASEGT. The ends were cut back, 2 bases at V and 5 bases at J, with 16 bases in the middle. The CDR3 sequence: CASSEWRLGFNEQYF. The CDR3 DNA follows: TGTGCCAGCAGTGAATGGAGACTAGGTTTTAACGAGCAGTACTTC.

This chain joins TRBV11-2 and TRBJ2-3, with 10 nucleotides matching TRBD2. From germline, CDR1 is SGHAT and CDR2 FQNNGV. V lost 2 bases to trimming and J lost 2 bases; unmatched junction nucleotides: 7. The CDR3 is made up of 17 amino acids. The chain's CDR3 is CASSLFWTSGNTDTQYF. The CDR3 DNA sequence: TGTGCCAGCAGCTTATTCTGGACTAGCGGAAACACAGATACGCAGTATTTT.

The gene calls are TRBV7-9 and TRBJ1-1; the D is unclear. This CDR3 has 14 amino acids. Trimming took 5 bases from V and 3 from J, leaving 13 bases between them. Germline V lookup: CDR1 SEHNR, CDR2 FQNEAQ (reference sequence). The CDR3 sequence is CASSRLGSDTEAFF. The CDR3 region has the DNA TGTGCCAGCAGCCGTCTAGGGTCGGACACTGAAGCTTTCTTT.